This T cell receptor beta chain came from a study of T cell repertoires in cytomegalovirus infection. Study information: From public TCR beta signatures came an indication of both CMV infection and matching HLA type. Study-wide results and limits: The study identified carriers of CMV plus the relevant HLA from cumulative public TCR beta family frequency. It was HLA-C-restricted CMV-specific TCR beta clonotypes that dominated the response ex vivo.

This clonotype was seen at least ten times. Its antigen is currently unknown. MiXCR, run by TCRdb on the reads, gives a single entry per CDR3 protein. The data hold around 300,000 distinct CDR3 sequences, with 20% to 25% observed a single time. The CDR3 is made up of 16 amino acids. The V and J ends lost 1 base and 5 bases respectively, with 14 bases between them. CDR1 and CDR2 (germline): SGHTA, FQGNSA. The receptor's source is a human donor in good health (CMV status not recorded). Some clones in this sample may be carry-over from other donors' samples. The material sequenced was cultured PBMCs, taken from culture after CMV antigen stimulation. This rearrangement joins TRBV7-2 to TRBJ1-4; D is possibly TRBD1 (5 bases). Here the CDR3 reads CASSLEAGTVNEKLFF. Here the CDR3 DNA reads TGTGCCAGCAGCTTAGAGGCAGGGACGGTGAATGAAAAACTGTTTTTT.